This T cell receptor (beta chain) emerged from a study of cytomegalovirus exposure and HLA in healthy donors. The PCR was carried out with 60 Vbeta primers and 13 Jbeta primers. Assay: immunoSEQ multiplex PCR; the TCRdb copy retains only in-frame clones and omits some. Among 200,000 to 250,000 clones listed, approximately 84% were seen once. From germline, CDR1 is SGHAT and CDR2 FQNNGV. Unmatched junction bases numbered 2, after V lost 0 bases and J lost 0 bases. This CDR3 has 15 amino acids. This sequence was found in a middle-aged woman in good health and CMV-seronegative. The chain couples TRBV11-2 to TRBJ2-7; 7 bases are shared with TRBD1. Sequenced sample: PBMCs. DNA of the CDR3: TGTGCCAGCAGCTTAGAGACAGGGATCTCCTACGAGCAGTACTTC. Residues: CASSLETGISYEQYF.